This T cell receptor beta chain was sequenced for a study of T-cell memory formation after mild COVID-19. Study details: TCR clusters largely stayed donor specific.

The germline CDR1 and CDR2 sequences are SGHKS and YYEKEE (reference sequence). The CDR3 covers 21 residues. Germline trimming cut 0 bases from V and 3 bases from J; bases unmatched to any gene: 14. The sample holds a few counts of this clonotype. Via MiXCR, TCRdb re-called the 5' RACE reads, giving one row per CDR3 protein. The sample contains roughly 370,000 distinct CDR3 sequences, 15% to 20% of which appear only once. Source material: PBMCs or a T cell subset sorted from them (not recorded which). The sequence derives from a man aged 18-30 years who had mild COVID-19 (a few samples of this study predate the infection). Cell type and time point are not known. The chain recombines TRBV5-5 with TRBJ2-2, with 13 bases identical to TRBD2. DNA for the CDR3: TGTGCCAGCAGCTTGGGACAGGGGGGACTAGCGGGGTTCCGCTACACCGGGGAGCTGTTTTTT. This encodes CASSLGQGGLAGFRYTGELFF.